The 20 T cell receptor beta chains below come from one sample, sequenced in a study of blood T cell repertoires in COVID-19. Clones were sequenced by immunoSEQ multiplex PCR, and TCRdb holds only the in-frame ones, with some missing. The sample lists more than 200,000 clones; approximately 86% were seen once. Material: PBMCs or T cells enriched from blood (not recorded which). Receptors originate from a woman aged 45-59 years who had recovered from COVID-19.

The chain uses TRBV3-1 (or the pseudogene TRBV3-2) and TRBJ2-7; 9 positions agree with TRBD2. Germline CDR1 and CDR2: LGHDT and YNNKEL (reference sequence). Germline trimming cut 3 bases from V and 2 bases from J; bases unmatched to any gene: 5. This CDR3 has 15 residues. CDR3 residues: CASSHPGLATYEQYF. The CDR3, as DNA: TGTGCCAGCAGCCATCCGGGACTAGCAACCTACGAGCAGTACTTC.

The chain recombines TRBV28 with TRBJ2-2; TRBD2 is a possible D gene (6 bases). Germline V gene lookup returns CDR1 MDHEN and CDR2 SYDVKM. V shed 10 bases and J shed 0 bases, with 12 bases lying between them. This CDR3 is 14 amino acids long. The CDR3 DNA reads as TGTGCCATCTGGGGGGAATCGAACACCGGGGAGCTGTTTTTT. Translation: CAIWGESNTGELFF.

This sequence joins TRBV27 and TRBJ2-7, with D possibly being TRBD2 (5 bases). The CDR3 totals 17 residues. V dropped 8 bases and J dropped 0 bases, with 23 bases sitting between them. Per germline, CDR1 MNHEY and CDR2 SMNVEV (reference sequence). CDR3 nucleotides: TGTGCCAGCCGACCGTTAATAAGGACTTTCCTCTCCTACGAGCAGTACTTC. Its translation: CASRPLIRTFLSYEQYF.

The V call is TRBV28, the J call TRBJ1-2; maybe TRBD1 (6 bases). V shed 3 bases and J shed 4 bases, with 15 bases lying between them. Germline V gene lookup returns CDR1 MDHEN and CDR2 SYDVKM. The CDR3 has 15 amino acids. The CDR3 bases are TGTGCCAGCAGTTTGAGCTGGGGGCGGGTCTATGGCTACACCTTC. Protein: CASSLSWGRVYGYTF.

In DNA, the CDR3 is TGTGCCAGCAGCTTCGGGGGGAAGAACACTGAAGCTTTCTTT. It specifies CASSFGGKNTEAFF. The rearrangement links TRBV7-9 to TRBJ1-1, with D perhaps matching TRBD1 (5 bases). Trimming took off 3 bases at V and 1 base at J, with 9 bases between the two ends. The CDR3 is 14 amino acids. Germline loops: CDR1 SEHNR, CDR2 FQNEAQ (reference sequence).

The rearrangement links TRBV18 to TRBJ1-4; the D gene is possibly TRBD1 (6 bases). Per germline, CDR1 KGHSH and CDR2 LQKENI. This CDR3 has 15 residues. Trimming took 6 bases from V and 4 from J, leaving 15 bases between them. DNA for the CDR3: TGTGCCAGCTCTCTTTTCACAGGGAATAATGAAAAACTGTTTTTT. Amino acids: CASSLFTGNNEKLFF.

This chain connects TRBV5-6 to TRBJ1-3; perhaps TRBD1 as D (5 bases). Trimming cost V 1 base and J 2 bases, with 10 bases left between them. CDR1 and CDR2 (germline): SGHDT, YYEEEE. The CDR3 is 15 residues long. The CDR3 loop is CASSLRSGPGNTIYF. The DNA for the CDR3 is TGTGCCAGCAGCTTGCGGTCAGGGCCTGGAAACACCATATATTTT.

The chain couples TRBV15 to TRBJ2-3; TRBD2 agrees at 11 bases. The CDR3 has 17 residues. Germline-derived CDR1 and CDR2 are LNHNV and YYDKDF (reference sequence). With 0 bases clipped from V and 5 bases from J, the junction kept 7 bases outside the gene matches. This CDR3 reads CATSRDYSGRAGDTQYF. CDR3 coding DNA: TGTGCCACCAGCAGAGATTATAGCGGGAGGGCGGGAGATACGCAGTATTTT.

The J gene is TRBJ2-5, the V gene TRBV28; no definite D call. This CDR3 is 14 amino acids long. Germline CDR1 reads MDHEN; CDR2 reads SYDVKM. V gave up 6 bases and J gave up 1 base, with 12 bases separating them. The CDR3 nucleotides are TGTGCCAGCAGACACGGGTGGCTCCAAGAGACCCAGTACTTC. This codes for CASRHGWLQETQYF.

The CDR3 DNA follows: TGTGCCATCAGGACTAGCGGTGACTACGAGCAGTACTTC. It translates to CAIRTSGDYEQYF. The J gene is TRBJ2-7, the V gene TRBV10-3; TRBD2 matches 9 bases. Germline V CDR1 and CDR2: ENHRY, SYGVKD. CDR3 length: 13 amino acids. With V trimmed by 6 bases and J by 3 bases, 3 bases remained unmatched.

This chain uses TRBV6-1 with TRBJ2-1; TRBD2 is a possible D gene (6 bases). The germline gives CDR1 MNHNS, CDR2 SASEGT. The V and J ends lost 2 bases and 6 bases respectively, with 8 bases between them. The CDR3 loop spans 13 amino acids. The CDR3 sequence: CASSETSSNEQFF. In DNA, the CDR3 is TGTGCCAGCAGTGAAACTAGCTCCAATGAGCAGTTCTTC.

This chain links TRBV6-1 with TRBJ1-1, with D perhaps TRBD1 (5 bases). The CDR3 extends over 15 amino acids. Germline V gene sequence: CDR1 MNHNS, CDR2 SASEGT. V dropped 2 bases and J dropped 4 bases, with 14 bases sitting between them. The CDR3 is CASSEWGEGATEAFF. CDR3 nucleotides: TGTGCCAGCAGTGAATGGGGGGAAGGGGCCACTGAAGCTTTCTTT.

This clone was seen a single time. The chain uses TRBV19 and TRBJ2-7; TRBD1 might be the D (5 bases). Trimming took 4 bases from V and 3 from J, leaving 10 bases between them. Germline assignment: CDR1 LNHDA and CDR2 SQIVND (reference sequence). This CDR3 is built from 13 residues. CDR3 sequence reads: CASSSGHIYEQYF. The CDR3 bases are TGTGCCAGTAGTAGCGGACATATCTACGAGCAGTACTTC.

This clone occurred a few times. V is TRBV7-9 and J is TRBJ1-1; D is ambiguous. The CDR3 has 14 amino acids. From germline, CDR1 is SEHNR and CDR2 FQNEAQ (reference sequence). Trimming removed 2 bases from V and 1 base from J, with 8 bases in between. CDR3 in DNA: TGTGCCAGCAGCTTAACATTAGCGAACACTGAAGCTTTCTTT. Translating it yields CASSLTLANTEAFF.

The chain employs TRBV19 and TRBJ1-5, with 7 bases fitting TRBD1. The V gene's germline CDR1 is LNHDA and CDR2 SQIVND (reference sequence). V shed 1 base and J 5 bases; nucleotides not matched to a gene: 11. The CDR3 is made up of 17 amino acids. CDR3 bases: TGTGCCAGTAGTATAGCTCGACAGGGAATGGGGCATCAGCCCCAGCATTTT. This translates into CASSIARQGMGHQPQHF.

This chain uses TRBV15 with TRBJ2-7; TRBD2 aligns across 9 bases. The germline gives CDR1 LNHNV, CDR2 YYDKDF (reference sequence). J lost 5 bases, V lost 1 base, and 9 bases had no gene match. This CDR3 has 16 amino acids. CDR3 sequence: CATSRATSGWGDEQYF. DNA of the CDR3: TGTGCCACCAGCAGAGCCACTAGCGGGTGGGGCGACGAGCAGTACTTC.

The chain is built from TRBV6-4 and TRBJ1-6; unclear D gene. The CDR3 is made up of 14 amino acids. V dropped 5 bases and J dropped 14 bases, with 19 bases sitting between them. CDR1 is MRHNA and CDR2 is SNTAGT in the germline V gene. CDR3: CASSPSGSLSALHF. DNA of the CDR3: TGTGCCAGCAGTCCCTCCGGTTCCCTTTCGGCCCTCCACTTT.

The CDR3 DNA reads TGTGCCAGCAGTGAAGGGAGGAACACTGAAGCTTTCTTT. Protein sequence: CASSEGRNTEAFF. The chain is built from TRBV6-1 and TRBJ1-1; D remains ambiguous. V was trimmed by 1 base and J by 1 base, leaving 4 bases between them. This CDR3 contains 13 residues. Germline V gene lookup returns CDR1 MNHNS and CDR2 SASEGT.

The V and J genes are TRBV19 and TRBJ2-7; the match to TRBD2 covers 11 bases. Per germline, CDR1 LNHDA and CDR2 SQIVND (reference sequence). The CDR3 is made up of 14 amino acids. V dropped 8 bases and J dropped 3; count of bases not matched to a gene: 6. The CDR3 sequence: CASFRLAGCYEQYF. The CDR3 DNA sequence: TGTGCCAGTTTTCGACTAGCGGGGTGCTACGAGCAGTACTTC.

The chain links TRBV21-1 to TRBJ1-6; the table's TRBD1 call for D was not verified on the DNA. TRBV21-1 is recorded as a pseudogene. The CDR3 extends over 18 amino acids. CDR3 protein: CASSGTPGTAFYNSPLHF. CDR3 coding DNA: TGTGCCAGCAGCGGTACACCAGGGACAGCCTTCTATAATTCACCCCTCCACTTT.